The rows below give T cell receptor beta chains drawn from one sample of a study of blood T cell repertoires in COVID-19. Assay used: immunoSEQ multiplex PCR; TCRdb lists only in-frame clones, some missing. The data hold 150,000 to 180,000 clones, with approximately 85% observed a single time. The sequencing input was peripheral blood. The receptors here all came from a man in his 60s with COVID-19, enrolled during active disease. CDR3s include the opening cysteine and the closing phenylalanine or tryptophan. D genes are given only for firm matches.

cdr3_aa: CASSLLRGASGELFF; cdr3_nt: TGTGCCAGCAGCTTACTGCGGGGGGCCTCCGGGGAGCTGTTTTTT; v_call: TRBV7-9; j_call: TRBJ2-2; d_call: TRBD2
cdr3_aa: CASSPSGAARWETQYF; cdr3_nt: TGCGCCAGCAGCCCCTCAGGAGCGGCGCGTTGGGAGACCCAGTACTTC; v_call: TRBV5-1; j_call: TRBJ2-5; d_call: .
cdr3_aa: CASTPGGQGIREQYF; cdr3_nt: TGTGCCAGCACGCCCGGCGGGCAGGGGATCCGCGAGCAGTACTTC; v_call: TRBV5-4; j_call: TRBJ2-7; d_call: .
cdr3_aa: CASRQGDGYTF; cdr3_nt: TGTGCCTCAAGACAGGGCGATGGCTACACCTTC; v_call: TRBV19; j_call: TRBJ1-2; d_call: TRBD1
cdr3_aa: CASSSGRTEAFF; cdr3_nt: TGTGCCAGCAGTTCAGGGAGGACTGAAGCTTTCTTT; v_call: TRBV6-5; j_call: TRBJ1-1; d_call: .
cdr3_aa: CASGAGYRVEQFF; cdr3_nt: TGTGCCAGCGGGGCTGGGTATCGTGTTGAGCAGTTCTTC; v_call: TRBV2; j_call: TRBJ2-1; d_call: .
cdr3_aa: CASSGGTDYNEQFF; cdr3_nt: TGTGCCAGCAGCGGAGGGACTGATTACAATGAGCAGTTCTTC; v_call: TRBV9; j_call: TRBJ2-1; d_call: .
cdr3_aa: CASSSPGLAGGLSYGTGELFF; cdr3_nt: TGTGCCAGCAGCTCCCCGGGACTAGCGGGGGGGCTGAGTTATGGCACCGGGGAGCTGTTTTTT; v_call: TRBV9; j_call: TRBJ2-2; d_call: TRBD2
cdr3_aa: CASSEDGGYAQYF; cdr3_nt: TGTGCCAGCAGTGAAGATGGGGGGTATGCCCAGTACTTC; v_call: TRBV6-1; j_call: TRBJ2-5; d_call: .
cdr3_aa: CASGLATKDGRGETQYF; cdr3_nt: TGTGCTAGTGGTTTGGCCACCAAGGACGGGAGGGGAGAGACCCAGTACTTC; v_call: TRBV12-5; j_call: TRBJ2-5; d_call: TRBD2
cdr3_aa: CASSSLAGGLTDTQYF; cdr3_nt: TGTGCCAGCAGCTCTCTAGCGGGGGGACTCACAGATACGCAGTATTTT; v_call: TRBV7-3; j_call: TRBJ2-3; d_call: TRBD2